This T cell receptor (beta chain) emerged from a study of human T cells and chemical hapten exposure. There are 15 residues in the CDR3. The germline CDR1 and CDR2 sequences are KGHSH and LQKENI. V lost 6 bases, J lost 1 base, and 10 bases lay in between. Indicated time point: patch test 1, 2 weeks after DPC sensitization. Treatment given: therapeutic diphenylcyclopropenone sensitization with weekly scalp DPC. The template was total RNA from unfractionated whole blood. Findings and limits, study-wide: Expanded TCRs produced significantly more large CDR3 similarity clusters than controls did.

TCRdb re-analysed the RACE reads in MiXCR, keeping a single row per CDR3 protein. There are roughly 100,000 distinct CDR3 sequences in the sample; 11% occur only once, and around 3.5% lies in the top ten. This clonotype was seen ten or more times. The antigen is undetermined. The sequencing used whole blood, collected in connection with sensitization to the hapten diphenylcyclopropenone (DPC). This receptor was obtained from a woman between 40 and 50 years old with alopecia areata. Some clones in this sample may be carry-over from other donors' samples. The rearrangement joins TRBV18 to TRBJ2-6, with D uncertain. CDR3 in amino acids: CASSQTPSGANVLTF. The DNA of the CDR3 is TGTGCCAGCTCCCAGACCCCTTCTGGGGCCAACGTCCTGACTTTC.